The 25 T cell receptor beta chains listed next were all sequenced from one sample in a study of T-cell reconstitution after alpha-beta-depleted transplantation in children. For TCRbeta, the library was prepared with unique molecular identifiers. From the PCR reads, TCRdb called clonotypes with MiXCR, one entry per CDR3 protein. The sample consists of about 900,000 distinct CDR3 sequences, less than 30% of them appearing once. Here the sequenced sample was PBMCs, mostly from graft donor cells, taken 360 days after TCRalphabeta/CD19-depleted stem cell transplant. The receptors were sampled from a boy younger than two who had a stem cell transplant for SCID, so the T cells may come from the graft donor.

The chain has TRBV4-2 and TRBJ1-6; tentative D call: TRBD1 (6 bases). With 1 base removed from V and 0 bases from J, the gap between germline ends came to 16 bases. Germline-derived CDR1 and CDR2 are LGHNA and YNFKEQ. The CDR3 consists of 19 residues. The DNA for the CDR3 is TGTGCCAGCAGCCAAGCGCCGGGACAACCCAGCTCCTATAATTCACCCCTCCACTTT. The encoded protein is CASSQAPGQPSSYNSPLHF.

The genes are TRBV28 and TRBJ2-7; 7 nucleotides agree with TRBD1. V lost 3 bases to trimming and J lost 3 bases; unmatched junction nucleotides: 11. The CDR3 is 16 residues long. Germline V CDR1 and CDR2: MDHEN, SYDVKM. CDR3 loop: CASSLEEGGGFYEQYF. The CDR3 nucleotides are TGTGCCAGCAGTTTGGAAGAAGGGGGCGGTTTCTACGAGCAGTACTTC.

This clonotype has more than one count but fewer than ten. The chain uses TRBV5-5 and TRBJ2-1, with 10 bases fitting TRBD2. Germline loops: CDR1 SGHKS, CDR2 YYEKEE (reference sequence). Trimming at V came to 4 bases and at J to 6 bases, leaving 10 bases not matched to a gene. The CDR3 covers 16 residues. CDR3 region: CASSRSLAGGGNEQFF. In DNA, the CDR3 is TGTGCCAGCAGCCGATCCTTAGCGGGGGGCGGCAATGAGCAGTTCTTC.

The chain links TRBV7-9 to TRBJ2-7, with 7 bases fitting TRBD1. Germline V gives CDR1 SEHNR, CDR2 FQNEAQ (reference sequence). Unmatched junction bases numbered 10, after V lost 5 bases and J lost 6 bases. This CDR3 spans 14 amino acids. The CDR3 coding sequence is TGTGCCAGCAGCATCCGGGACAGACCGCTCGAGCAGTACTTC. This translates into CASSIRDRPLEQYF.

The chain joins TRBV7-6 to TRBJ2-6; possible D gene TRBD2, 5 bases. CDR1 and CDR2 (germline): SGHVS, FNYEAQ. The CDR3 loop spans 16 amino acids. The V gene lost 8 bases and the J gene lost 0 bases, with 14 bases spanning the gap. Here the CDR3 reads CASSEDWTSGANVLTF. The CDR3 nucleotides read TGTGCCAGCTCCGAGGACTGGACCTCTGGGGCCAACGTCCTGACTTTC.

The chain couples TRBV12-3 or TRBV12-4 to TRBJ2-7, with a weak D call TRBD1 (6 bases). V dropped 6 bases and J dropped 2 bases, with 17 bases sitting between them. The CDR3 runs to 15 residues. The CDR3 sequence: CASSRTGTSTYEQYF. CDR3 nucleotides: TGTGCCAGCAGCCGAACCGGGACAAGTACCTACGAGCAGTACTTC.

The chain is built from TRBV11-3 and TRBJ2-5, with a tentative D call TRBD2 (6 bases). CDR3 length equals 16 residues. Germline CDR1 SGHNT, CDR2 YENEEA. Between the trimmed V and J ends, which lost 3 bases and 5 bases, there was a span of 19 bases. In nucleotides, the CDR3 is TGTGCCAGCAGCTTCGTGCCAGGGCGGGATTTCGAGACCCAGTACTTC. Protein sequence: CASSFVPGRDFETQYF.

This chain links TRBV29-1 with TRBJ2-7, with no clear D. Per the germline V gene, CDR1 is SQVTM and CDR2 is ANQGSEA. Trimming took off 8 bases at V and 0 bases at J, with 17 bases between the two ends. The CDR3 spans 14 residues. For the CDR3, the DNA is TGCAGCCCTAAGGGCACGCTTGCCTCCTACGAGCAGTACTTC. Residues: CSPKGTLASYEQYF.

V is TRBV6-2 or TRBV6-3 and J is TRBJ2-6; the D is unclear. This CDR3 contains 15 residues. Trimming shortened V by 2 bases and J by 0 bases, and 5 bases separated the two germline ends. Germline CDR1 reads MNHEY; CDR2 reads SVGEGT. The CDR3 sequence is CASSYGNSGANVLTF. In DNA, the CDR3 is TGTGCCAGCAGTTACGGGAACTCTGGGGCCAACGTCCTGACTTTC.

This clonotype has a handful of counts. V usage is TRBV20-1 and J usage is TRBJ1-2; D is undetermined. There are 13 residues in the CDR3. Germline V gene lookup returns CDR1 DFQATT and CDR2 SNEGSKA (reference sequence). V was pared by 6 bases and J by 4 bases, with 15 bases between. This CDR3 is CSAPSQAGYGYTF. In nucleotides, the CDR3 is TGCAGTGCGCCGTCTCAGGCGGGCTATGGCTACACCTTC.

This clonotype showed up many times. A read error may produce the germline difference seen at one junction end. The chain uses TRBV5-1 and TRBJ2-3; D not certain. Germline V gives CDR1 SGHRS, CDR2 YFSETQ. The CDR3 extends over 12 amino acids. As DNA, the CDR3 is TGTGCCAGCAGCTTGGCGACAGATACGCAGTATTTT. Its translation: CASSLATDTQYF.

The chain combines TRBV27 with TRBJ2-3; D not certain. CDR1 is MNHEY and CDR2 is SMNVEV in the germline V gene (reference sequence). Trimming removed 6 bases at V and 7 bases at J, with 14 bases between. This CDR3 comprises 13 residues. The CDR3 DNA reads as TGTGCCAGCAGCCCCTTCCCCGCTAATACGCAGTATTTT. Its protein product is CASSPFPANTQYF.

V and J are TRBV27 and TRBJ2-1; D is perhaps TRBD2 (5 bases). Trimming cost V 3 bases and J 10 bases, with 13 bases left between them. This CDR3 is 13 amino acids long. CDR1 MNHEY and CDR2 SMNVEV come from the germline V gene (reference sequence). The CDR3 DNA reads as TGTGCCAGCAGTTTTAGACTATCCGGGGAGCAGTTCTTC. This translates into CASSFRLSGEQFF.

This clonotype was counted a few times. J is TRBJ2-1 and V is TRBV12-3 or TRBV12-4, with D hard to call. V lost 5 bases to trimming and J lost 2 bases, with 10 bases between them. The CDR3 loop spans 14 amino acids. The CDR3 DNA reads TGTGCCAGCAGTCTTCTCTGGCCCTACAATGAGCAGTTCTTC. Its translation is CASSLLWPYNEQFF.

This clonotype was detected only a few times. In nucleotides, the CDR3 is TGTGCCAGCAGGGACGGGACAGGGAGGCTTTATGGCTACACCTTC. Translated, it gives CASRDGTGRLYGYTF. The V call is TRBV7-9, the J call TRBJ1-2; 9 nucleotides match TRBD1. The germline V gene has CDR1 SEHNR and CDR2 FQNEAQ (reference sequence). J lost 5 bases, V lost 6 bases, and 10 bases had no gene match. The CDR3 length is 15 residues.

The sample holds a few counts of this clonotype. This chain uses TRBV5-1 with TRBJ2-1; 15 nucleotides agree with TRBD2. With V trimmed by 2 bases and J by 3 bases, 6 bases remained unmatched. The CDR3 has 18 amino acids. Per germline, CDR1 SGHRS and CDR2 YFSETQ. The CDR3 DNA follows: TGCGCCAGCAGCTTACGGACTAGCGGGGGGGTCGGCTACAATGAGCAGTTCTTC. It encodes CASSLRTSGGVGYNEQFF.

The rearrangement links TRBV6-1 to TRBJ1-5; no firm D call. From germline, CDR1 is MNHNS and CDR2 SASEGT. The CDR3 sequence is 15 residues long. Trimming shortened V by 8 bases and J by 1 base, and 15 bases separated the two germline ends. CDR3 protein: CASSNVLGSNQPQHF. The CDR3 coding sequence is TGTGCCAGCTCTAACGTCCTTGGGAGCAATCAGCCCCAGCATTTT.

In this sample, this clonotype turned up many times. This rearrangement joins TRBV5-1 to TRBJ2-2, with no clear D. V was pared by 0 bases and J by 6 bases, with 9 bases between. This CDR3 spans 14 amino acids. Germline CDR1 reads SGHRS; CDR2 reads YFSETQ. In DNA, the CDR3 is TGCGCCAGCAGCTTGGAGGGAAGGGCCGGGGAGCTGTTTTTT. Protein: CASSLEGRAGELFF.

This clonotype has just a few counts. V usage is TRBV20-1 and J usage is TRBJ2-5, with a weak D call TRBD2 (6 bases). The CDR3 is 15 residues long. Trimming shortened V by 6 bases and J by 4 bases, and 21 bases separated the two germline ends. Germline CDR1 and CDR2: DFQATT and SNEGSKA (reference sequence). The CDR3: CSAQDRGGLGETQYF. Here the CDR3 DNA reads TGCAGTGCCCAAGACCGTGGGGGGTTGGGAGAGACCCAGTACTTC.

The chain is built from TRBV18 and TRBJ2-3, with D hard to call. The CDR3 runs 12 residues. The V end was cut by 4 bases, the J end by 4 bases, with 6 bases between. CDR1 KGHSH and CDR2 LQKENI come from the germline V gene. The CDR3 bases are TGTGCCAGCTCACAGTGGGCAGATACGCAGTATTTT. Its translation is CASSQWADTQYF.

The J gene is TRBJ2-5, the V gene TRBV5-5; 7 bases are a match to TRBD2. CDR3 length: 17 residues. In germline, CDR1 is SGHKS, CDR2 YYEKEE (reference sequence). With V trimmed by 3 bases and J by 3 bases, 14 bases remained unmatched. The CDR3 nucleotides read TGTGCCAGCAGCTCGAAGTGGACTAGAATTAAAAAAGAGACCCAGTACTTC. Amino acid sequence: CASSSKWTRIKKETQYF.

This clonotype came up a few times. The genes are TRBV7-2 and TRBJ2-2, with TRBD1 identical over 12 bases. Germline CDR1 is SGHTA and CDR2 is FQGNSA. CDR3 length: 18 residues. The V gene end was trimmed by 1 base and the J gene end by 6 bases; junction bases not matched to a gene: 9. The DNA of the CDR3 is TGTGCCAGCAGCTTAGTGCGGTTGGGACAGGGGGCTTCCGGGGAGCTGTTTTTT. This translates into CASSLVRLGQGASGELFF.

This sequence joins TRBV7-2 and TRBJ2-2, with D perhaps matching TRBD1 or TRBD2 (6 bases each). Trimming took 4 bases from V and 4 from J, leaving 19 bases between them. Germline V gives CDR1 SGHTA, CDR2 FQGNSA. CDR3 length equals 17 residues. CDR3 DNA sequence: TGTGCCAGCAGCTATCCGAAGGGGGTGCGGGGCACCGGGGAGCTGTTTTTT. It translates to CASSYPKGVRGTGELFF.

V is TRBV2 and J is TRBJ2-7; D is possibly TRBD2 (7 bases). Germline loops: CDR1 SNHLY, CDR2 FYNNEI. Trimming left V 6 bases short and J 2 bases short, with 20 bases between. The CDR3 contains 16 residues. The DNA for the CDR3 is TGTGCCAGCAGCTCTTCGGCGGGGGCCCTTCCCTACGAGCAGTACTTC. It is translated as CASSSSAGALPYEQYF. Filled out from reference TRBV2 and TRBJ2-7, the complete variable domain reads EPEVTQTPSHQVTQMGQEVILRCVPISNHLYFYWYRQILGQKVEFLVSFYNNEISEKSEIFDDQFSVERPDGSNFTLKIRSTKLEDSAMYFCASSSSAGALPYEQYFGPGTRLTVT.

In DNA form, the CDR3 reads TGCAGTGCTAGTCCGGGACAGGGGACTTCACCCCTCCACTTT. It encodes CSASPGQGTSPLHF. This rearrangement joins TRBV20-1 to TRBJ1-6, with 10 bases that match TRBD1. Germline V lookup: CDR1 DFQATT, CDR2 SNEGSKA (reference sequence). Unmatched junction bases numbered 5, after V lost 3 bases and J lost 9 bases. This CDR3 contains 14 residues.